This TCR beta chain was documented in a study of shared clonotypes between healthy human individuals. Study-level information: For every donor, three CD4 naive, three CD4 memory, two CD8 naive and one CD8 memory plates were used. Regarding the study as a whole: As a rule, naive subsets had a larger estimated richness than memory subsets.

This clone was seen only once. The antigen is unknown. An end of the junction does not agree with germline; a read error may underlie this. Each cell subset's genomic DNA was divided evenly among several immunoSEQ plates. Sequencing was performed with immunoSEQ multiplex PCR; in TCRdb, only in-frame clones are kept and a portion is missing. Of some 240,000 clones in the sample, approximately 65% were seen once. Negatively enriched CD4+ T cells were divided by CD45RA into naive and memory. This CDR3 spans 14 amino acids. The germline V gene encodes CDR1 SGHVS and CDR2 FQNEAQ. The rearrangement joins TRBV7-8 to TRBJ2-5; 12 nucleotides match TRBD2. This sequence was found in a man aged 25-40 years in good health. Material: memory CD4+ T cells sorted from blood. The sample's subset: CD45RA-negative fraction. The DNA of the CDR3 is TGTGCCAGCAGCTTAGTACCCTCTAGCGGGGGGGGGCACTTC. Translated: CASSLVPSSGGGHF.